This T cell receptor (beta chain) was identified during a study of control samples from healthy donors and cancer patients. Method: immunoSEQ multiplex PCR; TCRdb's copy keeps in-frame clones and lacks some. The sample carries 85,000 to 90,000 clones, approximately 87% recorded once. Sample: blood. The receptor comes from a woman aged 40 to 50 in good health.

CDR3 loop: CAWSSSRTGMNTEAFF. CDR3 DNA: TGTGCCTGGAGCAGTTCCCGGACAGGGATGAACACTGAAGCTTTCTTT. The chain links TRBV30 to TRBJ1-1; 8 bases fit TRBD1. Trimming at V came to 3 bases and at J to 0 bases, leaving 9 bases not matched to a gene. Germline V gene data show CDR1 as GTSNPN and CDR2 as SVGIG (reference sequence). The CDR3 is 16 residues long.